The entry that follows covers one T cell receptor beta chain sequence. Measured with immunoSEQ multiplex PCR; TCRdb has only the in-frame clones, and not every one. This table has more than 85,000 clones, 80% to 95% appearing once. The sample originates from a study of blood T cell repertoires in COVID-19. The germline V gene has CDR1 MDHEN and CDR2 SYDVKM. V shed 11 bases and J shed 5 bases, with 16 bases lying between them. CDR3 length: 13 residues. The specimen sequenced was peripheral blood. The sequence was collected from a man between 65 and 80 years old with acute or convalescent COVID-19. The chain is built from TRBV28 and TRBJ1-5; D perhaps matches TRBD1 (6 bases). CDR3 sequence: CAVGGGPYQPQHF. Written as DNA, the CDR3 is TGTGCCGTCGGCGGGGGCCCCTATCAGCCCCAGCATTTT.